This passage covers 20 T cell receptor beta chains from one sample sequenced in a study of CD8 T cells in Susac syndrome. RNA in amounts of about 0.5 to 1 ug was reverse transcribed with random hexamers. TCRdb processed the immunoSEQ multiplex PCR reads anew with MiXCR; each CDR3 protein has one entry. The top ten hold less than 0.08% of the sample, which has around 300,000 distinct CDR3 sequences, roughly nine tenths seen once. Specimen: CD4+ T cells from PBMCs. These receptor sequences come from a human donor with multiple sclerosis.

The chain uses TRBV5-1 and TRBJ2-5; the D gene is possibly TRBD2 (6 bases). V was trimmed by 5 bases and J by 3 bases, leaving 11 bases between them. The CDR3 is 13 amino acids. Germline CDR1 and CDR2: SGHRS and YFSETQ. CDR3 bases: TGCGCCAGCAGTATACAGCGGGAAGAGACCCAGTACTTC. Protein sequence: CASSIQREETQYF.

The rearrangement links TRBV7-3 to TRBJ1-2; D is unresolved. The CDR3 spans 17 residues. CDR1 is SGHTA, CDR2 FQGTGA, per germline. V was pared by 5 bases and J by 7 bases, with 26 bases between. The CDR3 coding sequence is TGTGCCAGCAGCACCGGGATGACGGGGTCCGAACCAGGTGGCTACACCTTC. It yields the protein CASSTGMTGSEPGGYTF.

This clonotype has just one count. The V call is TRBV18, the J call TRBJ1-2, with 9 bases identical to TRBD1. Germline V lookup: CDR1 KGHSH, CDR2 LQKENI. The CDR3 has 15 amino acids. The V and J ends lost 3 bases and 7 bases, in that order; junction bases with no gene match: 9. The CDR3 reads CASSPEGQGEGGYTF. The DNA of the CDR3 is TGTGCCAGCTCACCGGAGGGACAGGGAGAAGGTGGCTACACCTTC.

The chain joins TRBV20-1 to TRBJ2-5; 9 bases agree with TRBD2. J lost 2 bases, V lost 5 bases, and 9 bases had no gene match. Germline V gene data show CDR1 as DFQATT and CDR2 as SNEGSKA (reference sequence). The CDR3 length is 15 residues. CDR3 residues: CSALRGGRVQETQYF. The CDR3 nucleotides read TGCAGTGCTCTGCGGGGGGGGCGGGTACAAGAGACCCAGTACTTC.

The V gene is TRBV3-1, the J gene TRBJ2-3; 9 bases line up with TRBD2. The junction had 11 bases not matched to a gene; V was cut back by 3 bases and J by 1 base. CDR1 and CDR2 from the germline V gene are LGHDT and YNNKEL (reference sequence). There are 18 residues in the CDR3. The CDR3 spells CASSHKRRRLAGTDTQYF. Here the CDR3 DNA reads TGTGCCAGCAGCCACAAAAGAAGGCGACTAGCGGGCACAGATACGCAGTATTTT.

This chain joins TRBV5-4 and TRBJ2-5; tentatively, D is TRBD1 (6 bases). The CDR3 has 17 amino acids. Germline CDR1 SGHNT, CDR2 YYREEE (reference sequence). The ends were cut back, 1 base at V and 1 base at J, with 17 bases in the middle. CDR3 sequence reads: CASSLSGVLEAQETQYF. The CDR3 region has the DNA TGTGCCAGCAGCTTGTCAGGGGTCCTAGAGGCCCAAGAGACCCAGTACTTC.

Here the CDR3 reads CSVVTSGSYEQYF. DNA of the CDR3: TGCAGCGTTGTGACTAGCGGGAGCTACGAGCAGTACTTC. The chain uses TRBV29-1 and TRBJ2-7, with TRBD2 matching over 12 bases. The CDR3 has 13 residues. The germline V gene has CDR1 SQVTM and CDR2 ANQGSEA. The junction had 1 base not matched to a gene; V was cut back by 4 bases and J by 3 bases.

The chain uses TRBV11-2 and TRBJ2-3, with D unresolved. The ends were cut back, 5 bases at V and 4 bases at J, with 13 bases in the middle. Germline V lookup: CDR1 SGHAT, CDR2 FQNNGV. The CDR3 consists of 14 residues. The CDR3 coding sequence is TGTGCCAGCAGCCCGGCCCTCACCTCAGATACGCAGTATTTT. Its protein is CASSPALTSDTQYF.

The chain links TRBV18 to TRBJ2-2; a possible D gene is TRBD1 (5 bases). V lost 1 base, J lost 0 bases, and 9 bases lay in between. Germline V gene sequence: CDR1 KGHSH, CDR2 LQKENI. The CDR3 loop spans 16 amino acids. The CDR3 region is CASSPQGSANTGELFF. In DNA form, the CDR3 reads TGTGCCAGCTCACCACAGGGGTCCGCGAACACCGGGGAGCTGTTTTTT.

The chain is built from TRBV7-9 and TRBJ2-1, with TRBD2 matching over 9 bases. From germline, CDR1 is SEHNR and CDR2 FQNEAQ (reference sequence). V lost 7 bases, J lost 0 bases, and 4 bases stayed unmatched. There are 15 residues in the CDR3. This CDR3 reads CASTQTSGSYNEQFF. Written as DNA, the CDR3 is TGTGCCAGCACCCAGACTAGCGGCTCCTACAATGAGCAGTTCTTC. The whole variable domain, remainder taken from reference TRBV7-9 and TRBJ2-1, is DTGVSQNPRHKITKRGQNVTFRCDPISEHNRLYWYRQTLGQGPEFLTYFQNEAQLEKSRLLSDRFSAERPKGSFSTLEIQRTEQGDSAMYLCASTQTSGSYNEQFFGPGTRLTVL.

J is TRBJ2-3 and V is TRBV2, with D possibly being TRBD1 or TRBD2 (5 bases each). The V and J ends lost 4 bases and 5 bases respectively, with 19 bases between them. Germline-derived CDR1 and CDR2 are SNHLY and FYNNEI. The CDR3 contains 16 residues. This chain's CDR3 is CASSAPSRYRRDTQYF. CDR3 bases: TGTGCCAGCAGTGCCCCTAGCCGCTACAGGCGAGATACGCAGTATTTT.

This clonotype has only one observation. V is TRBV5-1 and J is TRBJ2-3; possible D gene TRBD2, 6 bases. The length of the CDR3 is 14 residues. Trimming left V 2 bases short and J 3 bases short, with 10 bases between. CDR1 is SGHRS, CDR2 YFSETQ, per germline. CDR3 amino acids: CASSFLGGTDTQYF. Here the CDR3 DNA reads TGCGCCAGCAGCTTTCTGGGAGGTACAGATACGCAGTATTTT.

This clonotype showed up just once. V usage is TRBV24-1 and J usage is TRBJ2-3, with TRBD1 identical over 8 bases. Germline assignment: CDR1 KGHDR and CDR2 SFDVKD. This CDR3 is built from 15 residues. V lost 4 bases and J lost 5; bases outside the gene matches: 7. The CDR3 is CATSERTGFVDTQYF. CDR3 nucleotide sequence: TGTGCCACCAGTGAACGGACAGGGTTTGTAGATACGCAGTATTTT.

The chain uses TRBV14 and TRBJ1-1; D is ambiguous. The CDR3 spans 15 residues. V was cut by 0 bases and J by 0 bases, with 8 bases left in between. Germline-derived CDR1 and CDR2 are SGHDN and FVKESK. The CDR3 sequence is CASSQERIMNTEAFF. CDR3 nucleotide sequence: TGTGCCAGCAGCCAAGAAAGGATCATGAACACTGAAGCTTTCTTT.

The V gene is TRBV7-9, the J gene TRBJ2-2; maybe TRBD1 (6 bases). The CDR3 is 17 residues long. With 0 bases removed from V and 0 bases from J, the gap between germline ends came to 11 bases. Per germline, CDR1 SEHNR and CDR2 FQNEAQ (reference sequence). The DNA of the CDR3 is TGTGCCAGCAGCTTAGCGCGTACAGGGTCGAACACCGGGGAGCTGTTTTTT. Protein product: CASSLARTGSNTGELFF.

The rearrangement joins TRBV18 to TRBJ2-1; TRBD1 is a possible D gene (6 bases). There are 16 residues in the CDR3. Trimming shortened V by 0 bases and J by 3 bases, and 12 bases separated the two germline ends. CDR1 is KGHSH, CDR2 LQKENI, per germline. CDR3 residues: CASSPPRQGYYNEQFF. As DNA, the CDR3 is TGTGCCAGCTCACCACCTCGCCAGGGGTACTACAATGAGCAGTTCTTC.

This clonotype was counted between two and nine times. The chain links TRBV16 to TRBJ1-1, with 7 bases matching TRBD1. Trimming cost V 3 bases and J 2 bases; bases outside gene matches: 3. Looked up from germline, CDR1 is KGHSY and CDR2 is FQNENV. The CDR3 runs to 14 residues. The CDR3 region has the DNA TGTGCCAGCAGCCAGAACAGGGGTAACACTGAAGCTTTCTTT. Encoded protein: CASSQNRGNTEAFF. Filled out from reference TRBV16 and TRBJ1-1, the complete variable domain reads GEEVAQTPKHLVRGEGQKAKLYCAPIKGHSYVFWYQQVLKNEFKFLISFQNENVFDETGMPKERFSAKCLPNSPCSLEIQATKLEDSAVYFCASSQNRGNTEAFFGQGTRLTVV.

The chain joins TRBV9 to TRBJ2-5; weak D call: TRBD2 (5 bases). Trimming cost V 0 bases and J 2 bases, with 5 bases left between them. The CDR3 has 13 residues. Per the germline V gene, CDR1 is SGDLS and CDR2 is YYNGEE. The CDR3 DNA reads TGTGCCAGCAGCGTAGGAGGGCAAGAGACCCAGTACTTC. This codes for CASSVGGQETQYF. Based on the CDR3 plus reference TRBV9 and TRBJ2-5, the full variable domain is DSGVTQTPKHLITATGQRVTLRCSPRSGDLSVYWYQQSLDQGLQFLIQYYNGEERAKGNILERFSAQQFPDLHSELNLSSLELGDSALYFCASSVGGQETQYFGPGTRLLVL.

The rearrangement joins TRBV6-1 to TRBJ1-1; the D is unclear. V lost 6 bases to trimming and J lost 7 bases, with 15 bases between them. The CDR3 loop spans 13 amino acids. CDR1 is MNHNS and CDR2 is SASEGT in the germline V gene. In DNA form, the CDR3 reads TGTGCCAGCAGCATATTTGCGGGTGATGAAGCTTTCTTT. Protein product: CASSIFAGDEAFF.

The count of this clonotype is one. V gene TRBV2 combines with J gene TRBJ2-3; D is perhaps TRBD1 (6 bases). Trimming stripped 8 bases from V and 2 bases from J, with 14 bases between. This CDR3 has 14 residues. Germline lookup yields CDR1 SNHLY and CDR2 FYNNEI. CDR3 bases: TGTGCCAGCGATTTGGGGGCCATCACAGATACGCAGTATTTT. Protein: CASDLGAITDTQYF.